This T cell receptor (beta chain) was recovered during a study of vaccination effects on CD4 cells after COVID-19. The CDR3 runs 18 residues. Germline V gene sequence: CDR1 SGHRS, CDR2 YFSETQ. The V and J ends lost 0 bases and 0 bases respectively, with 16 bases between them. Researchers isolated CD4+ T cells once 9 to 11 days of culture had elapsed. Using immunoSEQ multiplex PCR, the repertoire was profiled, and TCRdb retains in-frame clones only, with some absent. The table records tens of thousands of clones, approximately 60% of them present only once. This clone has only a few counts. Its cognate antigen is unknown.

V is TRBV5-1 and J is TRBJ2-1; D uncertain. The receptor's source is a human donor who received a COVID-19 vaccine. Sample: CD4+ T cells from PBMCs cultured without peptide, taken before COVID-19 vaccination. CDR3 amino acids: CASSLAWPNVSSYNEQFF. The CDR3 bases are TGCGCCAGCAGCTTGGCCTGGCCTAACGTGAGCTCCTACAATGAGCAGTTCTTC.